Described below is a single TCR beta chain sequence and its context. This entry comes from a study of technical replicates of blood from a few donors. The CDR3 sequence is 16 residues long. With 5 bases clipped from V and 2 bases from J, the junction kept 6 bases outside the gene matches. Germline V lookup: CDR1 SGHTA, CDR2 FQGTGA. The data were produced by immunoSEQ multiplex PCR, yet TCRdb's version contains in-frame clones alone and is incomplete. The data hold 99,000 or so clones, with 95% observed a single time. Sequenced material: T cells isolated from PBMCs. The chain uses TRBV7-3 and TRBJ2-6; 7 positions agree with TRBD1. This sequence was found in a human donor in good health. CDR3 region: CASSITQGAGANVLTF. The CDR3 DNA is TGTGCCAGCAGCATCACCCAGGGGGCTGGGGCCAACGTCCTGACTTTC.